Each of the 22 T cell receptor beta chains below was sequenced from the same sample in a study of shared clonotypes between healthy human individuals. Selected positively for CCR7 and CD45RO-negative, naive CD8 cells excluded terminally differentiated effector memory CD45RA+ cells. Some clones are missing from TCRdb's copy, which holds only in-frame ones; the method was immunoSEQ multiplex PCR. The sample consists of millions of clones, about 93% of them appearing once. The sequenced sample was naive CD8+ T cells from PBMCs. Source of these receptors: a man younger than 30 in good health. Some clones in this sample may be carry-over from other donors' samples.

CDR3 in amino acids: CAIKDRAYEQYF. Written as DNA, the CDR3 is TGTGCCATCAAGGACAGGGCCTACGAGCAGTACTTC. The chain links TRBV10-3 to TRBJ2-7; 8 bases match TRBD1. The germline V gene encodes CDR1 ENHRY and CDR2 SYGVKD. V dropped 7 bases and J dropped 2; count of bases not matched to a gene: 1. The CDR3 sequence is 12 residues long.

The rearrangement uses TRBV4-2 and TRBJ1-2, with D unclear. The CDR3 consists of 15 residues. V lost 0 bases, J lost 2 bases, and 10 bases lay in between. Germline V gives CDR1 LGHNA, CDR2 YNFKEQ. In DNA, the CDR3 is TGTGCCAGCAGCCAAGATAGAATTGGGAACTATGGCTACACCTTC. Amino acids: CASSQDRIGNYGYTF.

V and J are TRBV2 and TRBJ2-3; no reliable D call. CDR1 is SNHLY, CDR2 FYNNEI, per germline. V was clipped by 6 bases and J by 11 bases, with 18 bases between them. The CDR3 loop spans 13 amino acids. The CDR3 loop reads CASSETVRAEQYF. CDR3 nucleotides: TGTGCCAGCAGCGAAACCGTTCGGGCCGAGCAGTATTTT.

V gene TRBV9 combines with J gene TRBJ2-1; 11 bases agree with TRBD2. Germline CDR1 SGDLS, CDR2 YYNGEE. The CDR3 is 18 residues long. Germline trimming cut 3 bases from V and 2 bases from J; bases unmatched to any gene: 10. CDR3 region: CASSAGPGTSGTYNEQFF. CDR3 in DNA: TGTGCCAGCAGCGCCGGGCCCGGGACTAGCGGTACCTACAATGAGCAGTTCTTC.

The V call is TRBV4-1, the J call TRBJ2-5; possibly TRBD2 for D (7 bases). The germline V and J ends were trimmed by 5 bases and 4 bases, with 11 bases remaining between them. The CDR3 is 13 residues long. Germline lookup yields CDR1 MGHRA and CDR2 YSYEKL. CDR3 nucleotides: TGCGCCAGCAGCAGGGGGGGTGTAGAGACCCAGTACTTC. This encodes CASSRGGVETQYF.

The chain combines TRBV15 with TRBJ1-2; 7 bases agree with TRBD1. V gave up 0 bases and J gave up 4 bases; unmatched junction bases: 11. CDR1 LNHNV and CDR2 YYDKDF come from the germline V gene (reference sequence). The CDR3 has 17 residues. The DNA for the CDR3 is TGTGCCACCAGCAGAGATCGAAGTACAGGGGTCATCTATGGCTACACCTTC. Its translation is CATSRDRSTGVIYGYTF.

The V gene is TRBV6-5, the J gene TRBJ2-7; D is undetermined. The CDR3 runs 14 residues. The germline gives CDR1 MNHEY, CDR2 SVGAGI. V was shortened by 4 bases and J by 2 bases, with 12 bases between the two germline ends. The CDR3 coding sequence is TGTGCCAGCAGTTCCACCATAGTCCCCTACGAGCAGTACTTC. Translated: CASSSTIVPYEQYF.

The genes are TRBV13 and TRBJ2-7; 10 positions match TRBD1. The CDR3 runs 15 residues. V shed 5 bases and J 5 bases; nucleotides not matched to a gene: 9. Germline lookup yields CDR1 PRHDT and CDR2 FYEKMQ (reference sequence). CDR3 coding DNA: TGTGCCAGCAGCGTGCAACCGGGACAGGGGAACGAGCAGTACTTC. This gives the protein CASSVQPGQGNEQYF.

This clone showed up just once. V is TRBV5-1 and J is TRBJ2-7; TRBD1 aligns across 9 bases. Germline trimming cut 5 bases from V and 4 bases from J; bases unmatched to any gene: 10. The CDR3 loop spans 15 amino acids. Per the germline V gene, CDR1 is SGHRS and CDR2 is YFSETQ. CDR3: CASRSMDRGRYEQYF. The CDR3 DNA reads TGCGCCAGCAGATCCATGGACAGGGGCCGGTACGAGCAGTACTTC.

The chain joins TRBV27 to TRBJ1-2; TRBD1 matches at 7 bases. V dropped 4 bases and J dropped 6; count of bases not matched to a gene: 11. The CDR3 loop spans 15 amino acids. Germline CDR1 and CDR2: MNHEY and SMNVEV (reference sequence). The CDR3 sequence: CASSSHPGTAHGYTF. CDR3 coding DNA: TGTGCCAGCAGTTCGCACCCCGGGACAGCACATGGCTACACCTTC.

This chain connects TRBV6-1 to TRBJ2-7; TRBD1 agrees at 8 bases. The CDR3 is 13 amino acids. V shed 3 bases, J shed 7 bases, and the junction held 5 bases outside the gene matches. Germline V CDR1 and CDR2: MNHNS, SASEGT. The CDR3 coding sequence is TGTGCCAGCAGTGATTTACAGGGGGATGAGCAGTACTTC. It encodes CASSDLQGDEQYF.

The rearrangement joins TRBV7-3 to TRBJ2-1; 11 bases agree with TRBD2. The trim removed 5 bases at V and 6 bases at J, leaving 6 bases unmatched. Germline CDR1 and CDR2: SGHTA and FQGTGA. The CDR3 runs to 15 residues. CDR3 sequence (DNA): TGTGCCAGCAGCGATAGCGGGAGGGCCCCCAATGAGCAGTTCTTC. Translated, it gives CASSDSGRAPNEQFF.

This chain links TRBV25-1 with TRBJ2-7; D remains unclear. Germline V gives CDR1 MGHDK, CDR2 SYGVNS. The CDR3 runs 10 residues. V lost 10 bases and J lost 9, with 13 bases in between. The CDR3 reads CATYDAGQYF. CDR3 nucleotide sequence: TGTGCCACCTACGACGCCGGGCAGTACTTC.

The V and J genes are TRBV11-3 and TRBJ2-7; D uncertain. Germline V gene data show CDR1 as SGHNT and CDR2 as YENEEA. CDR3 size: 14 residues. Trimming pared 0 bases from V and 1 base from J, leaving 7 bases between. The CDR3 loop reads CASSLEGGSYEQYF. Here the CDR3 DNA reads TGTGCCAGCAGCTTAGAGGGCGGATCCTACGAGCAGTACTTC.

A few counts support this clone. The chain employs TRBV11-2 and TRBJ1-3; D uncertain. The CDR3 length is 15 residues. The V gene's germline CDR1 is SGHAT and CDR2 FQNNGV. Trimming pared 1 base from V and 4 bases from J, leaving 11 bases between. In DNA form, the CDR3 reads TGTGCCAGCAGCTTAGTGGGAGGCGTCGGAAACACCATATATTTT. It encodes CASSLVGGVGNTIYF.

Worth noting for this clone: At the DNA level, this CDR3 is encoded by other sequences in the same sample as well. The chain couples TRBV27 to TRBJ2-7; D call uncertain. Trimming pared 3 bases from V and 1 base from J, leaving 7 bases between. Germline CDR1 and CDR2: MNHEY and SMNVEV (reference sequence). This CDR3 contains 13 residues. CDR3 amino acids: CASSFSRSYEQYF. CDR3 in DNA: TGTGCCAGCAGTTTCTCCCGGTCCTACGAGCAGTACTTC.

The CDR3 sequence is CASSPRDRGNIYGYTF. As DNA, the CDR3 is TGTGCCAGCAGTCCTAGGGACAGGGGGAATATCTATGGCTACACCTTC. The rearrangement joins TRBV27 to TRBJ1-2, with 11 bases fitting TRBD1. The CDR3 has 16 residues. Germline assignment: CDR1 MNHEY and CDR2 SMNVEV (reference sequence). After removal of 5 bases from V and 4 bases from J, the junction contained 9 bases not matched to a gene.

The V call is TRBV6-5, the J call TRBJ2-1; no clear D. The ends were cut back, 0 bases at V and 8 bases at J, with 8 bases in the middle. CDR3 size: 13 residues. Germline assignment: CDR1 MNHEY and CDR2 SVGAGI. The chain's CDR3 is CASSYSANYEQFF. DNA of the CDR3: TGTGCCAGCAGTTACTCGGCCAACTATGAGCAGTTCTTC.

The chain has TRBV9 and TRBJ2-3, with 7 bases that match TRBD2. Trimming cost V 2 bases and J 1 base; bases outside gene matches: 7. The CDR3 is 16 amino acids. The germline CDR1 and CDR2 sequences are SGDLS and YYNGEE. The CDR3 sequence is CASSVLTSVGTDTQYF. CDR3 sequence (DNA): TGTGCCAGCAGCGTCCTAACTAGCGTTGGCACAGATACGCAGTATTTT.

V gene TRBV5-4 combines with J gene TRBJ2-7, with 8 bases aligning to TRBD2. Looked up from germline, CDR1 is SGHNT and CDR2 is YYREEE (reference sequence). Trimming cost V 2 bases and J 7 bases; bases outside gene matches: 14. The CDR3 is 16 residues long. CDR3 loop: CASSLGAGVGVREQYF. Here the CDR3 DNA reads TGTGCCAGCAGCTTAGGAGCGGGAGTAGGGGTTCGGGAGCAGTACTTC.

The J gene is TRBJ2-7, the V gene TRBV7-9; TRBD2 is a possible D gene (6 bases). With 4 bases removed from V and 4 bases from J, the gap between germline ends came to 20 bases. CDR3 size: 16 residues. Germline V lookup: CDR1 SEHNR, CDR2 FQNEAQ (reference sequence). CDR3 sequence reads: CASSSPNRDSKYEQYF. CDR3 nucleotide sequence: TGTGCCAGCAGCTCACCTAACCGGGACTCCAAATACGAGCAGTACTTC. The full variable domain, completed using reference TRBV7-9 and TRBJ2-7, is DTGVSQNPRHKITKRGQNVTFRCDPISEHNRLYWYRQTLGQGPEFLTYFQNEAQLEKSRLLSDRFSAERPKGSFSTLEIQRTEQGDSAMYLCASSSPNRDSKYEQYFGPGTRLTVT.

The DNA of the CDR3 is TGTGCCAGCAGCTCCATGGGGGGCCCAGATACGCAGTATTTT. It is translated as CASSSMGGPDTQYF. This chain connects TRBV7-3 to TRBJ2-3; either TRBD1 or TRBD2 may supply D (6 bases each). Per the germline V gene, CDR1 is SGHTA and CDR2 is FQGTGA. V lost 4 bases to trimming and J lost 4 bases, with 12 bases between them. CDR3 length equals 14 residues.